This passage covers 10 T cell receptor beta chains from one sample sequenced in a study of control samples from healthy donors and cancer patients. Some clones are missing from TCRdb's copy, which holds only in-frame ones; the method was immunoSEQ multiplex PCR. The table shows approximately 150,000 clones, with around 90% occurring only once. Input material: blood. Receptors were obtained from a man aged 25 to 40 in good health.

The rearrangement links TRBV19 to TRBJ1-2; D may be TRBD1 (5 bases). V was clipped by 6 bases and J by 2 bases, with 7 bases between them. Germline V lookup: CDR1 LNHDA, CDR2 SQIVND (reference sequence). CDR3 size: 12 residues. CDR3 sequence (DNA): TGTGCCAGTAGGCAGGGAAACTATGGCTACACCTTC. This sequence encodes CASRQGNYGYTF.

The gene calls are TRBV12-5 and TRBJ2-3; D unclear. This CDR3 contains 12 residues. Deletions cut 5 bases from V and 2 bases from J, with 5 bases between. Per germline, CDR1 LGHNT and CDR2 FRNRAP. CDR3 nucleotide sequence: TGTGCTAGTGGTCTAGACACAGATACGCAGTATTTT. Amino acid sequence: CASGLDTDTQYF.

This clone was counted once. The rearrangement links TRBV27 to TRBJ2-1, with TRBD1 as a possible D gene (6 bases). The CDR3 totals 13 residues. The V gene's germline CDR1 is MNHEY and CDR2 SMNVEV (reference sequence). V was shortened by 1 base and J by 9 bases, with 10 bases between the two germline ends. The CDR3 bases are TGTGCCAGCAGTTTATTTCTCAGGGGTGAGCAGTTCTTC. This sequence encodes CASSLFLRGEQFF.

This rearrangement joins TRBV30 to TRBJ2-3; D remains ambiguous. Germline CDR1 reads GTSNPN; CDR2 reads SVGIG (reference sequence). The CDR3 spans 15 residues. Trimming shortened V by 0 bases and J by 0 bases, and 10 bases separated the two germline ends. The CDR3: CAWSVRSASTDTQYF. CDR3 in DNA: TGTGCCTGGAGTGTACGGTCAGCCAGCACAGATACGCAGTATTTT.

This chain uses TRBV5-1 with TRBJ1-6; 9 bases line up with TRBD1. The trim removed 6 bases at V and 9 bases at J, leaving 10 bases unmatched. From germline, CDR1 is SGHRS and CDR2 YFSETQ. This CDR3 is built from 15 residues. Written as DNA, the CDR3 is TGCGCCAGCACCCTGGGGACAGGGTCGACTTCACCCCTCCACTTT. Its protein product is CASTLGTGSTSPLHF.

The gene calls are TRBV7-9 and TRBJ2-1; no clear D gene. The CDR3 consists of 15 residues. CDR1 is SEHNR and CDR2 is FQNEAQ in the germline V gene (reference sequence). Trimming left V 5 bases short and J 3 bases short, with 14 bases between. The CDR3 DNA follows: TGTGCCAGCAGCCCCCTTGACGGTAACTACAATGAGCAGTTCTTC. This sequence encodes CASSPLDGNYNEQFF.

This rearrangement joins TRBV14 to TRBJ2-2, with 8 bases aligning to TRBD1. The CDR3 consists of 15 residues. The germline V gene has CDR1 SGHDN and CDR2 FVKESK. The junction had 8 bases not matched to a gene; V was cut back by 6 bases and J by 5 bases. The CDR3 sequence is CASSWQGAETGELFF. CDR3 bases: TGTGCCAGCAGTTGGCAGGGGGCGGAAACCGGGGAGCTGTTTTTT. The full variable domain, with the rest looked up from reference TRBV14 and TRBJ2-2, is EAGVTQFPSHSVIEKGQTVTLRCDPISGHDNLYWYRRVMGKEIKFLLHFVKESKQDESGMPNNRFLAERTGGTYSTLKVQPAELEDSGVYFCASSWQGAETGELFFGEGSRLTVL.

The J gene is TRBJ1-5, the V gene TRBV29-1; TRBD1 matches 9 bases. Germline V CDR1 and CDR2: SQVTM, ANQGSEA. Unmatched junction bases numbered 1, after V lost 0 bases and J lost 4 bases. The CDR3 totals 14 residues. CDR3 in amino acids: CSVEETGGNQPQHF. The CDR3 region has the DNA TGCAGCGTTGAAGAGACAGGGGGGAATCAGCCCCAGCATTTT.

CDR3: CASRLTGGGTSGRALNEQFF. CDR3 in DNA: TGCGCCAGCAGACTAACAGGGGGGGGGACTAGCGGGAGGGCCTTGAATGAGCAGTTCTTC. This chain joins TRBV10-1 and TRBJ2-1, with 16 bases fitting TRBD2. Germline lookup yields CDR1 WNHNN and CDR2 SYGVQD (reference sequence). The CDR3 runs to 20 residues. The V gene end was trimmed by 6 bases and the J gene end by 7 bases; junction bases not matched to a gene: 18.

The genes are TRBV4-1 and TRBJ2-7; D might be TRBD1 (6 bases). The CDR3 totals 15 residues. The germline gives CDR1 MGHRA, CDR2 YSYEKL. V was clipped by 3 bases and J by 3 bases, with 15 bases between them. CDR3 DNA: TGCGCCAGCAGCCAGTGGGGGCAGGGTGACTACGAGCAGTACTTC. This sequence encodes CASSQWGQGDYEQYF.